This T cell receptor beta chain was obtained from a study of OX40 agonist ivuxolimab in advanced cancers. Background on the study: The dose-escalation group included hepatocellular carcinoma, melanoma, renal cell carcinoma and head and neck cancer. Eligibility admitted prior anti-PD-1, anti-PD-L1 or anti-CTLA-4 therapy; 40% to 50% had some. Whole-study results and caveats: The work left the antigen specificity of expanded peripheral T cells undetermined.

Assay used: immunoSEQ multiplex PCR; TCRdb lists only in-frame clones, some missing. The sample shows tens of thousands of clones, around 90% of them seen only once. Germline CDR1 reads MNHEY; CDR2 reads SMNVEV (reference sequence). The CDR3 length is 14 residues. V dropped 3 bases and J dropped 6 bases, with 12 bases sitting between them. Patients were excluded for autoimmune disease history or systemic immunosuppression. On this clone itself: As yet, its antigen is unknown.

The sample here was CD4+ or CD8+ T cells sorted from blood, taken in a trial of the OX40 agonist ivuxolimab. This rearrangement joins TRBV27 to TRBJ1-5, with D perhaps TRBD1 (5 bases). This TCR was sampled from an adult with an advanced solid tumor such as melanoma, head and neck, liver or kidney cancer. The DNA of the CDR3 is TGTGCCAGCAGTTTTCTGGGGCCAGGTCAGCCCCAGCATTTT. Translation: CASSFLGPGQPQHF.